Shown below are 30 T cell receptor beta chains from a single sample sequenced in a study of response to subunit inactivated influenza vaccine (dated by TCRdb to 2017 to 2018). The receptor library was made with RT-PCR. Sequencing was performed on an Illumina HiSeq 2500. Starting from the raw public reads, TCRdb applied fastp trimming at Q25, assembled clones with MiXCR and retained in-frame beta chains. One record per CDR3 amino acid sequence lists the most common genes and DNA. In this sample the table shows roughly 190,000 distinct CDR3 sequences, approximately 15% of which occur a single time. The ten top clones hold about 25% of the sample. This specimen consisted of CD8+ T cells sorted from PBMCs, obtained roughly 5 days after vaccination. All receptors come from a man in his fifties who received an inactivated influenza vaccine. Donor details come from another sample of the same person, matched by shared clones.

This clonotype was observed a few times. The chain links TRBV20-1 to TRBJ2-1; TRBD2 matches 9 bases. Losses at the gene ends were 0 bases for V and 15 bases for J; bases not matched to a gene: 15. CDR1 and CDR2 (germline): DFQATT, SNEGSKA (reference sequence). CDR3 length: 15 residues. CDR3 nucleotide sequence: TGCAGTGCTAGAGATAAGGGACTAGCAGGGGTCGGCCGGTTCTTC. It is translated as CSARDKGLAGVGRFF.

The genes are TRBV9 and TRBJ1-1; 10 nucleotides align to TRBD1. The V segment lost 3 bases and the J segment 5 bases; nucleotides outside the gene matches: 7. The CDR3 has 15 residues. In germline, CDR1 is SGDLS, CDR2 YYNGEE. CDR3 coding DNA: TGTGCCAGCAGCGGACAGGGGGCGCCCGGAACTGAAGCTTTCTTT. Encoded protein: CASSGQGAPGTEAFF. Full variable domain (outside the CDR3, taken from reference TRBV9 and TRBJ1-1): DSGVTQTPKHLITATGQRVTLRCSPRSGDLSVYWYQQSLDQGLQFLIQYYNGEERAKGNILERFSAQQFPDLHSELNLSSLELGDSALYFCASSGQGAPGTEAFFGQGTRLTVV.

There are a few counts of this clonotype. This sequence joins TRBV6-5 and TRBJ1-1; the D gene is possibly TRBD1 (5 bases). The germline V and J ends were trimmed by 10 bases and 1 base, with 7 bases remaining between them. Germline V gene data show CDR1 as MNHEY and CDR2 as SVGAGI. The CDR3 is made up of 11 amino acids. The CDR3 region is CATGANTEAFF. The CDR3 nucleotides read TGTGCCACCGGGGCGAACACTGAAGCTTTCTTT.

This clonotype occurred a few times. The chain links TRBV6-6 to TRBJ1-2; 7 bases map to TRBD1. This CDR3 contains 13 residues. CDR1 is MNHNY, CDR2 SVGAGI, per germline (reference sequence). Germline trimming cut 2 bases from V and 6 bases from J; bases unmatched to any gene: 3. The CDR3 region has the DNA TGTGCCAGCAGTTACGTGACAGGGAATGGCTACACCTTC. This codes for CASSYVTGNGYTF.

This chain joins TRBV12-3 or TRBV12-4 and TRBJ1-5; D call uncertain. The CDR3 extends over 13 amino acids. Trimming removed 2 bases from V and 5 bases from J, with 7 bases in between. As DNA, the CDR3 is TGTGCCAGCAGTTTATCGGATTATCAGCCCCAGCATTTT. Protein sequence: CASSLSDYQPQHF.

This clonotype was counted only a few times. V usage is TRBV6-2 or TRBV6-3 and J usage is TRBJ2-1, with a weak D call TRBD2 (5 bases). V gave up 6 bases and J gave up 0 bases, with 12 bases separating them. This CDR3 spans 15 amino acids. Germline V lookup: CDR1 MNHEY, CDR2 SVGEGT. This chain's CDR3 is CASRVGVSSYNEQFF. The CDR3 nucleotides read TGTGCCAGCAGAGTGGGAGTAAGCTCCTACAATGAGCAGTTCTTC.

This clonotype was detected only a few times. The rearrangement uses TRBV18 and TRBJ2-7, with D possibly being TRBD1 or TRBD2 (5 bases each). CDR1 is KGHSH and CDR2 is LQKENI in the germline V gene. V was pared by 4 bases and J by 5 bases, with 18 bases between. The CDR3 is 15 residues long. The CDR3 DNA reads as TGTGCCAGCTCACTAAACCGTGGGGGTACGCACGAGCAGTACTTC. Translated, it gives CASSLNRGGTHEQYF.

This clonotype was counted a few times. The rearrangement links TRBV12-3 or TRBV12-4 to TRBJ2-5; D unclear. The CDR3 covers 11 residues. V was shortened by 3 bases and J by 7 bases, with 6 bases between the two germline ends. In DNA, the CDR3 is TGTGCCAGCAGTTTTTCAGTGACCCAGTACTTC. Its protein product is CASSFSVTQYF.

In this sample, this clonotype turned up many times. This chain uses TRBV12-3 or TRBV12-4 with TRBJ2-5, with D possibly being TRBD2 (5 bases). The CDR3 totals 15 residues. V lost 0 bases and J lost 7, with 15 bases in between. For the CDR3, the DNA is TGTGCCAGCAGTTTAGCGCAGGAACCCCGGGGGACCCAGTACTTC. It yields the protein CASSLAQEPRGTQYF.

Only a few counts were recorded for this clonotype. The J gene is TRBJ2-7, the V gene TRBV20-1, with TRBD2 matching 10 bases. The CDR3 covers 18 residues. Trimming removed 0 bases from V and 0 bases from J; junction bases left unmatched: 11. Germline V gene lookup returns CDR1 DFQATT and CDR2 SNEGSKA (reference sequence). The CDR3 DNA reads TGCAGTGCTAGAGATCTGGAGCTAGCGGGAGTACACTCCTACGAGCAGTACTTC. It specifies CSARDLELAGVHSYEQYF.

This clonotype was seen ten or more times. V is TRBV18 and J is TRBJ2-1, with 8 bases matching TRBD1. The CDR3 extends over 17 amino acids. After removal of 0 bases from V and 4 bases from J, the junction contained 8 bases not matched to a gene. Germline V gene data show CDR1 as KGHSH and CDR2 as LQKENI. Written as DNA, the CDR3 is TGTGCCAGCTCACCACCGCAGGGGGCCACCCCTTACAATGAGCAGTTCTTC. Translating it yields CASSPPQGATPYNEQFF.

This clonotype was seen only a few times. The chain has TRBV21-1 and TRBJ1-5; the tabulated D call, TRBD1, remains unverified against the DNA. TRBV21-1 is a listed pseudogene. The length of the CDR3 is 20 residues. CDR3 residues: CASSKAQGQGDDYSNQPQHF. CDR3 in DNA: TGTGCCAGCAGCAAAGCGCAGGGACAGGGCGACGATTATAGCAATCAGCCCCAGCATTTT.

This clonotype was observed a handful of times. This rearrangement joins TRBV6-5 to TRBJ2-3, with D possibly TRBD2 on 6 matching bases. This CDR3 region has 14 residues. Trimming took off 0 bases at V and 4 bases at J, with 8 bases between the two ends. The germline V gene encodes CDR1 MNHEY and CDR2 SVGAGI. CDR3 protein: CASSYSPGADTQYF. The CDR3 DNA is TGTGCCAGCAGTTACTCCCCGGGAGCAGATACGCAGTATTTT.

The V and J genes are TRBV28 and TRBJ2-7; 11 positions match TRBD2. Trimming at V came to 7 bases and at J to 3 bases, leaving 8 bases not matched to a gene. The CDR3 has 15 amino acids. Germline V gene sequence: CDR1 MDHEN, CDR2 SYDVKM. CDR3 DNA: TGTGCCAGCACTCAAGGACTAGCGGGCATCTACGAGCAGTACTTC. Translated, it gives CASTQGLAGIYEQYF.

This clonotype has just a few counts. The chain links TRBV11-3 to TRBJ2-1; the D is unclear. The V gene's germline CDR1 is SGHNT and CDR2 YENEEA. CDR3 length: 13 residues. The germline V and J ends were trimmed by 3 bases and 5 bases, with 8 bases remaining between them. CDR3 amino acids: CASSFTRNNEQFF. The CDR3 region has the DNA TGTGCCAGCAGCTTTACCAGAAACAATGAGCAGTTCTTC.

The chain has TRBV28 and TRBJ1-5; TRBD1 might be the D (5 bases). The CDR3 covers 15 residues. Germline CDR1 and CDR2: MDHEN and SYDVKM. With 3 bases removed from V and 0 bases from J, the gap between germline ends came to 9 bases. The CDR3 region has the DNA TGTGCCAGCAGTTTCGGACAATATAGCAATCAGCCCCAGCATTTT. Its protein product is CASSFGQYSNQPQHF.

The chain recombines TRBV4-2 with TRBJ1-2; maybe TRBD1 (5 bases). This CDR3 region has 12 residues. Between the trimmed V and J ends, which lost 1 base and 6 bases, there was a span of 6 bases. The germline gives CDR1 LGHNA, CDR2 YNFKEQ. The DNA of the CDR3 is TGTGCCAGCAGCCAAGGGGGGGATGGCTACACCTTC. It codes for CASSQGGDGYTF.

The V call is TRBV12-3 or TRBV12-4, the J call TRBJ2-1; 9 bases are a match to TRBD2. This CDR3 comprises 14 residues. V lost 3 bases, J lost 6 bases, and 3 bases stayed unmatched. The DNA of the CDR3 is TGTGCCAGCAGTTTTGCGGGGGGGCGCAATGAGCAGTTCTTC. Encoded protein: CASSFAGGRNEQFF.

This clonotype occurred a few times. V is TRBV7-2 and J is TRBJ2-3; 11 bases align to TRBD2. This CDR3 has 16 amino acids. Germline V gene data show CDR1 as SGHTA and CDR2 as FQGNSA. The V gene end was trimmed by 5 bases and the J gene end by 6 bases; junction bases not matched to a gene: 10. CDR3 in DNA: TGTGCCAGCAGCAGGGGACTAGCGGCCCTAAGGGATACGCAGTATTTT. It codes for CASSRGLAALRDTQYF. Full variable domain (outside the CDR3, taken from reference TRBV7-2 and TRBJ2-3): GAGVSQSPSNKVTEKGKDVELRCDPISGHTALYWYRQSLGQGLEFLIYFQGNSAPDKSGLPSDRFSAERTGGSVSTLTIQRTQQEDSAVYLCASSRGLAALRDTQYFGPGTRLTVL.

This clonotype was observed a handful of times. J is TRBJ2-2 and V is TRBV12-3 or TRBV12-4; 8 bases match TRBD2. V gave up 6 bases and J gave up 0 bases; unmatched junction bases: 6. This CDR3 spans 16 amino acids. DNA for the CDR3: TGTGCCAGCAGGGGCCCGGGGGGGACGAACACCGGGGAGCTGTTTTTT. Translation gives CASRGPGGTNTGELFF.

V is TRBV5-6 and J is TRBJ2-1; D tentatively fits TRBD1 or TRBD2 (5 bases each). CDR3 length: 17 amino acids. V was cut by 4 bases and J by 0 bases, with 17 bases left in between. Looked up from germline, CDR1 is SGHDT and CDR2 is YYEEEE. The CDR3 spells CASSTRDQWSSYNEQFF. The CDR3 region has the DNA TGTGCCAGCAGCACAAGGGACCAGTGGAGCTCCTACAATGAGCAGTTCTTC.

This clonotype was found a few times. V is TRBV6-2 or TRBV6-3 and J is TRBJ2-1, with 7 bases identical to TRBD2. This CDR3 has 17 residues. The trim removed 7 bases at V and 0 bases at J, leaving 12 bases unmatched. Per germline, CDR1 MNHEY and CDR2 SVGEGT. Here the CDR3 reads CASTLLLADDSYNEQFF. The CDR3, as DNA: TGTGCCAGCACCCTCCTGCTAGCGGACGACTCCTACAATGAGCAGTTCTTC.

The chain couples TRBV2 to TRBJ1-1; D is possibly TRBD1 (5 bases). The CDR3 is made up of 13 amino acids. Trimming stripped 6 bases from V and 2 bases from J, with 10 bases between. CDR1 is SNHLY, CDR2 FYNNEI, per germline. The CDR3 DNA sequence: TGTGCCAGCAGACAGGTTTCTAACACTGAAGCTTTCTTT. Amino acids: CASRQVSNTEAFF.

This clonotype appeared many times. V is TRBV4-1 and J is TRBJ2-2, with TRBD2 identical over 7 bases. CDR3 length equals 14 residues. The ends lost 1 base at V and 8 bases at J; junction bases unmatched: 4. Germline V gene data show CDR1 as MGHRA and CDR2 as YSYEKL. The CDR3 loop is CASSQVGGLGELFF. The CDR3 nucleotides read TGCGCCAGCAGCCAAGTGGGGGGACTAGGGGAGCTGTTTTTT.

This clonotype was counted only a few times. The genes are TRBV4-1 and TRBJ2-7; the D gene is possibly TRBD1 (6 bases). The germline V gene has CDR1 MGHRA and CDR2 YSYEKL. V was clipped by 1 base and J by 4 bases, with 17 bases between them. This CDR3 has 16 residues. The CDR3 nucleotides read TGCGCCAGCAGCCAAGTATCCCCAGGGGCGGGTTACGAGCAGTACTTC. It yields the protein CASSQVSPGAGYEQYF.

The J gene is TRBJ2-7, the V gene TRBV19; D is possibly TRBD2 (5 bases). Germline-derived CDR1 and CDR2 are LNHDA and SQIVND (reference sequence). V dropped 1 base and J dropped 4 bases, with 11 bases sitting between them. The CDR3 contains 14 residues. CDR3 sequence reads: CASSIAPGGYEQYF. CDR3 coding DNA: TGTGCCAGTAGTATAGCCCCAGGAGGTTACGAGCAGTACTTC.

The table lists this clonotype with a few counts. The genes are TRBV28 and TRBJ2-3; unclear D gene. There are 16 residues in the CDR3. Trimming removed 5 bases from V and 2 bases from J, with 17 bases in between. Germline CDR1 reads MDHEN; CDR2 reads SYDVKM. The CDR3 region is CASSLPSAENTDTQYF. The CDR3 DNA follows: TGTGCCAGCAGTCTACCCTCTGCGGAGAACACAGATACGCAGTATTTT.

Here the CDR3 DNA reads TGTGCCAGCAGCCAAGATGAGGCACTTAGCACAGATACGCAGTATTTT. Translation: CASSQDEALSTDTQYF. This chain connects TRBV4-2 to TRBJ2-3; D gene unclear. Looked up from germline, CDR1 is LGHNA and CDR2 is YNFKEQ. V was pared by 0 bases and J by 0 bases, with 10 bases between. The CDR3 is 16 amino acids.

A few counts support this clonotype. The chain employs TRBV15 and TRBJ1-5; 9 bases align to TRBD1. V gave up 2 bases and J gave up 10 bases; unmatched junction bases: 9. Germline V gives CDR1 LNHNV, CDR2 YYDKDF (reference sequence). The CDR3 runs to 15 residues. The CDR3 DNA follows: TGTGCCACCAGCAGATCCTTAACAGGGGGCGATCCCCAGCATTTT. It specifies CATSRSLTGGDPQHF. The full variable domain, completed using reference TRBV15 and TRBJ1-5, is DAMVIQNPRYQVTQFGKPVTLSCSQTLNHNVMYWYQQKSSQAPKLLFHYYDKDFNNEADTPDNFQSRRPNTSFCFLDIRSPGLGDTAMYLCATSRSLTGGDPQHFGDGTRLSIL.

The gene calls are TRBV20-1 and TRBJ2-1, with D possibly matching TRBD2 (5 bases). Looked up from germline, CDR1 is DFQATT and CDR2 is SNEGSKA (reference sequence). Trimming shortened V by 5 bases and J by 1 base, and 9 bases separated the two germline ends. This CDR3 contains 13 residues. The CDR3 loop is CSALLVSYNEQFF. The CDR3 bases are TGCAGTGCTTTACTAGTTTCCTACAATGAGCAGTTCTTC.